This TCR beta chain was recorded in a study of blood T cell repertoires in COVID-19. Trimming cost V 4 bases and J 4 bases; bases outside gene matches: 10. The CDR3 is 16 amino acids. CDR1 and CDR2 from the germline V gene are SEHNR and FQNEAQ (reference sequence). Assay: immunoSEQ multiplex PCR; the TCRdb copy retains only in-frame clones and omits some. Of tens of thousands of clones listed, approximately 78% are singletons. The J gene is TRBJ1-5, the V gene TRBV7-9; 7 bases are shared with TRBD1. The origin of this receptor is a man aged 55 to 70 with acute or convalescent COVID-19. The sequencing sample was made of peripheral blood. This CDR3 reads CASSSTGVGFNQPQHF. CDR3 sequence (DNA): TGTGCCAGCAGCTCCACAGGGGTGGGCTTTAATCAGCCCCAGCATTTT.